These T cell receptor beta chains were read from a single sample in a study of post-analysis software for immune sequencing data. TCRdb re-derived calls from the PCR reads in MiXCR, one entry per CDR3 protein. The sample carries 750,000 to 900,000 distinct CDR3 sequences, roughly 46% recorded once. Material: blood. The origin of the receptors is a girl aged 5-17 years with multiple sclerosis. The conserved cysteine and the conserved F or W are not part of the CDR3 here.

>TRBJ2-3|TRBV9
ASSVGGSAGDTQY
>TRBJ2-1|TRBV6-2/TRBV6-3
ASSHGGGHYNEQF
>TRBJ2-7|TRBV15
ATSSIGNSYEQY
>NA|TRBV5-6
ASSGDPQPIQETQY
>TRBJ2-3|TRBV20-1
SKEAASGSEGTDTQY
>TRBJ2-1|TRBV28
ASSLLAGGSGNEQF
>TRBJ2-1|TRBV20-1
SVGRDLNEQF
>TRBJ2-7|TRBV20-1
SAAGNGQDSYEQY
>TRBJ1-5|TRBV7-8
ASRSGGYSNQPQH
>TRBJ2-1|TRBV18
ASSHVLAEQSIPYNEQF
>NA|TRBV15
ATSTMLSREAGVYNEQY
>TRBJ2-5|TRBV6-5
ASSYSALGETQY
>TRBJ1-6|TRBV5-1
ASSLGTGARRAPLH
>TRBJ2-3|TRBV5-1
ASSLEASLATDTQY
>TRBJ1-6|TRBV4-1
ASSQDPQGPNSPLH
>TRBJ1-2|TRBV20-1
SASIPGLGNYGYT
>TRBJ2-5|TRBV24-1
ATGGGTDTRPGETQY
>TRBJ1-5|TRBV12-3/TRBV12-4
ARSIQGSGNQPQH
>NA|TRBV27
ASRRAQIGYEQY
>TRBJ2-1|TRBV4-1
ASSQGPGLAGGPLYNEQF
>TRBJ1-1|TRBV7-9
ASSLRDRWFYGAF
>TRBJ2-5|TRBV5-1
ASSLNPQAPSKETQY
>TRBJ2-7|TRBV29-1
SARVLTYEQY
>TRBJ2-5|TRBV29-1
SVQTGGFPQETQY
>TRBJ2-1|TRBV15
ATSRDDGISSYNEQF
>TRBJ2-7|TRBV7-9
ASSPGVTSRGGEQY
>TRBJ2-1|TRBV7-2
ASSLRRQEEQF
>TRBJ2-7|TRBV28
ASNGWQY
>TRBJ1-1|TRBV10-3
AISESDTYTEAF
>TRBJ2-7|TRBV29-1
SVEDVDYEQY
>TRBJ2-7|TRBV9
ASSVDEANEQY
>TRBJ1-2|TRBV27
AGSFSANYGYT
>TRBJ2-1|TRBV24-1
ATSDPNPGDNEQF
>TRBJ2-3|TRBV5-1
ASSLYGTSTDTQY
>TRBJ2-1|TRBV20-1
SARDTTLYLGNEQF